This TCR beta chain was obtained from a study of neurological immune-mediated disorders. As for this clonotype: Antigen unknown.

Trimming removed 1 base from V and 5 bases from J, with 7 bases in between. This CDR3 comprises 13 residues. Germline V gene data show CDR1 as SGHTA and CDR2 as FQGNSA. Study-level results: Falling below healthy controls, multiple sclerosis showed the least TCR clonal expansion, while HTLV-1-associated myelopathy showed the most.

TCRdb re-analysed the 5' RACE reads in MiXCR, keeping a single row per CDR3 protein. The sample yields tens of thousands of distinct CDR3 sequences, 7% to 8% seen once. The gene calls are TRBV7-2 and TRBJ2-3; D is undetermined. Sequenced: PBMCs. The clonotype comes from a woman aged 35 to 49 in good health. CDR3 loop: CASSLGPVDTQYF. CDR3 in DNA: TGTGCCAGCAGCTTAGGCCCCGTAGATACGCAGTATTTT.